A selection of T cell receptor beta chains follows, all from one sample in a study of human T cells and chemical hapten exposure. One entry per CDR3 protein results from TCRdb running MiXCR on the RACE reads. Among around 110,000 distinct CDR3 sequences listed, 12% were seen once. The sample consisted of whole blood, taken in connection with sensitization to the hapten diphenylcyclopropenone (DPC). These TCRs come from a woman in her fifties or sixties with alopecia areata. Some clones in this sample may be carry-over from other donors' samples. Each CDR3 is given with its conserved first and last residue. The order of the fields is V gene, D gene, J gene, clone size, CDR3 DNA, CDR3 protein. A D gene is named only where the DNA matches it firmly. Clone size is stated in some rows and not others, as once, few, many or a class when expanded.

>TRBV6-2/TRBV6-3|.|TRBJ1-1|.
TGTGCCAGCAGTCCCGGACAGCTTCTTGAAGCTTTCTTT
CASSPGQLLEAFF
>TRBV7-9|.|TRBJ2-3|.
TGTGCCAGCAGCTCCATTTTCACAGATACGCAGTATTTT
CASSSIFTDTQYF
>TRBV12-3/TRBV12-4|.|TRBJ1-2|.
TGTGCCAGCAGCCATGACAGGCGCTATGGCTACACCTTC
CASSHDRRYGYTF
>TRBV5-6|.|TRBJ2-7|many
TGTGCCAGCAGCTCTCCGGTGTCTGGCTCCTACGAGCAGTACTTC
CASSSPVSGSYEQYF
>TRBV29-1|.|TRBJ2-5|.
TGCAGCCTGGGGGACGGAATTCAAGAGACCCAGTACTTC
CSLGDGIQETQYF
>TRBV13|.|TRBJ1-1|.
TGTGCCAGCAGCTTAGGGTCGTACACTGAAGCTTTCTTT
CASSLGSYTEAFF
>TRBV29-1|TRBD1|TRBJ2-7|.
TGCAGCGGTGCGACAGGGCGATCCTACGAGCAGTACTTC
CSGATGRSYEQYF
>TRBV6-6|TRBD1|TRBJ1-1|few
TGTGCCAGCGGGATGACACAGGGGGCCGGCACTGAAGCTTTCTTT
CASGMTQGAGTEAFF
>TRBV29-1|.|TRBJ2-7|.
TGCAGCGTTGAAGATTCGGCCTGGCGGTACGAGCAGTACTTC
CSVEDSAWRYEQYF
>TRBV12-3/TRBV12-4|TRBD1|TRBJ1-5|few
TGTGCCAGCAGTTCAACAGGGGATCAGCCCCAGCATTTT
CASSSTGDQPQHF
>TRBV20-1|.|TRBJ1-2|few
TGCAGTGCTAGAGACCCCAGGCAGAACTATGGCTACACCTTC
CSARDPRQNYGYTF
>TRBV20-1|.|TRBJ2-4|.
TGCAGTGCTAGAGATCGGGGAGCAGGCTGGACCAAAAACATTCAGTACTTC
CSARDRGAGWTKNIQYF
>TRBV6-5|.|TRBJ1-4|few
TGTGCCAGCACCCCGGGGGGGAGGAATGAAAAACTGTTTTTT
CASTPGGRNEKLFF
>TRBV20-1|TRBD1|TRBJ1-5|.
TGCAGTGCTAGCAGACAGGGGAGTAGGCCCCAGCATTTT
CSASRQGSRPQHF
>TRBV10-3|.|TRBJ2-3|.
TGTGCCATCAGTGGGACCACAGATACGCAGTATTTT
CAISGTTDTQYF
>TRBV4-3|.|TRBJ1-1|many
TGCGCCAGCAGCCTCACAACCGGCTACACTGAAGCTTTCTTT
CASSLTTGYTEAFF
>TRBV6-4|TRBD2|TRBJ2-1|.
TGTGCCAGCAGTGATACCTTGACTAGCGGGAGTAGGAAGCAGTTCTTC
CASSDTLTSGSRKQFF
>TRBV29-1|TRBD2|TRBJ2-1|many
TGCAGCGTTGGGACTAGCGGGAGACGGGAGCAGTTCTTC
CSVGTSGRREQFF
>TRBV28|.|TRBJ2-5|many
TGTGCCAGCAGTTTCGTCGAATGGGGGACCCAGTACTTC
CASSFVEWGTQYF
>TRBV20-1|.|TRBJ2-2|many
TGCAGTGCTGGGGACCACACCGGGGAGCTGTTTTTT
CSAGDHTGELFF
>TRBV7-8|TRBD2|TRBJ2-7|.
TGTGCCAGCAGCTTAGCGTCTAGCGGTCCCTACGAGCAGTACTTC
CASSLASSGPYEQYF
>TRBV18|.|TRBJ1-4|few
TGTGCCAGCTCACCAGGGGGGCTGGGTGAAAAACTGTTTTTT
CASSPGGLGEKLFF
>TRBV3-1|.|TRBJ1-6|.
TGTGCCAGCAGACGGCGGGAGGCTAATTCACCCCTCCACTTT
CASRRREANSPLHF
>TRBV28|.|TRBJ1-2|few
TGTGCCAGCAGCACTATCTATAGCTACACCTTC
CASSTIYSYTF
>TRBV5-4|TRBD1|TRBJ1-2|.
TGTGCCAGCAGCTCGGACAGGGTGATCGGCTACACCTTC
CASSSDRVIGYTF
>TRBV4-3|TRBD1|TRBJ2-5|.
TGCGCCAGCAGCCAAGGACAGGGGGGCGGGTTTCGAGAGACCCAGTACTTC
CASSQGQGGGFRETQYF
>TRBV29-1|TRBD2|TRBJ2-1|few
TGCAGCGTGCCGTTACTAGCGGGAGGATACAATGAGCAGTTCTTC
CSVPLLAGGYNEQFF
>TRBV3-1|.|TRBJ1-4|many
TGTGCCAGCAGCCAGGGGACCGGGCCGGAAAAACTGTTTTTT
CASSQGTGPEKLFF